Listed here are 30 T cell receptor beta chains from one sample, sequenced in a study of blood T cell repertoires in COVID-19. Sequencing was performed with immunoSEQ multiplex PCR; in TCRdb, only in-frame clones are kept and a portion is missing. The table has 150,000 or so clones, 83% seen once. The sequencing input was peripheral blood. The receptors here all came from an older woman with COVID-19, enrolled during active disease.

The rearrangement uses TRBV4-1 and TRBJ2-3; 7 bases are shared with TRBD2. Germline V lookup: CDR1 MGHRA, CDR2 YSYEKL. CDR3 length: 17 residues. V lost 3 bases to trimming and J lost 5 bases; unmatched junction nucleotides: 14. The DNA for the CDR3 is TGCGCCAGCAGCCAGGGAACGGCGGGAGCGCCAGGAGATACGCAGTATTTT. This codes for CASSQGTAGAPGDTQYF.

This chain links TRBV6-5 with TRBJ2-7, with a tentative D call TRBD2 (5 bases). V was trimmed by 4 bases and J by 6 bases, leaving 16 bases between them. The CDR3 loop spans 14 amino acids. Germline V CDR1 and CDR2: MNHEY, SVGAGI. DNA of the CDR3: TGTGCCAGCAGTTGGACTCACGATCTCGGCGAGCAGTACTTC. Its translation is CASSWTHDLGEQYF.

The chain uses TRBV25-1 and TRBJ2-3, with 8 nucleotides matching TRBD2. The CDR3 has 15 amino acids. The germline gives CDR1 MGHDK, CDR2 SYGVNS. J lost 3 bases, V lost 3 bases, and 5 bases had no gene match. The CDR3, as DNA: TGTGCCAGCAGTGAGACAGCGGGAGTAACAGATACGCAGTATTTT. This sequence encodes CASSETAGVTDTQYF.

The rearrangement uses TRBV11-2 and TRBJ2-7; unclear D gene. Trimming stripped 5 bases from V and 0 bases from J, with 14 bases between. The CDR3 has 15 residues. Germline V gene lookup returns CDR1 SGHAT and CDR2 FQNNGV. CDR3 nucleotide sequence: TGTGCCAGCAGCCGACAACCCGGAAGCTCCTACGAGCAGTACTTC. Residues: CASSRQPGSSYEQYF.

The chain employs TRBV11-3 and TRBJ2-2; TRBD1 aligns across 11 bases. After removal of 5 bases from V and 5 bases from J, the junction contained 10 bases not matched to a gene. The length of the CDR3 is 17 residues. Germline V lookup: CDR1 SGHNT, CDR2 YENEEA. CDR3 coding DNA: TGTGCCAGCAGCCGCCGCGGACAGGGGGCACGGACCGGGGAGCTGTTTTTT. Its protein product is CASSRRGQGARTGELFF.

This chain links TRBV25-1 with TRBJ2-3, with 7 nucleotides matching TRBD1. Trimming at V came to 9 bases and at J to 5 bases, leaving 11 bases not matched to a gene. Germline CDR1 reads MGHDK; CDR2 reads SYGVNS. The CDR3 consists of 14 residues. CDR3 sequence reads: CASQTDRVRDTQYF. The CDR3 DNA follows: TGTGCCAGTCAAACTGACAGGGTGAGAGATACGCAGTATTTT.

CDR3 region: CASKGTSGSYEQFF. Here the CDR3 DNA reads TGTGCCAGCAAGGGGACTAGCGGGAGCTATGAGCAGTTCTTC. The genes are TRBV6-5 and TRBJ2-1; 14 bases fit TRBD2. V trimming: 7 bases; J trimming: 8 bases; junction bases outside the gene matches: 4. The CDR3 length is 14 residues. Germline CDR1 MNHEY, CDR2 SVGAGI.

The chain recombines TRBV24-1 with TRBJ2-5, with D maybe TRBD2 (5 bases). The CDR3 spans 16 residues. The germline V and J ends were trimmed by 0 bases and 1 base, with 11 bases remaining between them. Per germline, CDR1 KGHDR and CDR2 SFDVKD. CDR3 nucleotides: TGTGCCACCAGTGATTTGTCGGGGAACCTCCAAGAGACCCAGTACTTC. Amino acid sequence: CATSDLSGNLQETQYF.

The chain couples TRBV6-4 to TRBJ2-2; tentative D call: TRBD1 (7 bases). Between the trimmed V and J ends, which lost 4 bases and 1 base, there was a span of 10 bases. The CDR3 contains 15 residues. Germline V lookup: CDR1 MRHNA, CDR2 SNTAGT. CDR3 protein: CASSAQGGNTGELFF. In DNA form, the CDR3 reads TGTGCCAGCAGTGCTCAGGGGGGGAACACCGGGGAGCTGTTTTTT.

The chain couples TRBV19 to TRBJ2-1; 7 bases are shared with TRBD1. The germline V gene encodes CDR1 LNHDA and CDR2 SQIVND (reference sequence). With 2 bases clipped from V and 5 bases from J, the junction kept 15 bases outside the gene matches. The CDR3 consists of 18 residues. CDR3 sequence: CASSIRLTGMDWDNEQFF. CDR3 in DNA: TGTGCCAGTAGTATAAGGTTGACAGGGATGGATTGGGACAATGAGCAGTTCTTC.

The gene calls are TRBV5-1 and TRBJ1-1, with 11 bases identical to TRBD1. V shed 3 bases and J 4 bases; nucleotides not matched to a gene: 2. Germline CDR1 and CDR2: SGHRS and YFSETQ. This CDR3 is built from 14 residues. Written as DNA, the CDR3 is TGCGCCAGCAGCTCCGGACAGGGGGCCACTGAAGCTTTCTTT. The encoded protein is CASSSGQGATEAFF. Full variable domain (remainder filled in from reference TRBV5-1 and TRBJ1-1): KAGVTQTPRYLIKTRGQQVTLSCSPISGHRSVSWYQQTPGQGLQFLFEYFSETQRNKGNFPGRFSGRQFSNSRSEMNVSTLELGDSALYLCASSSGQGATEAFFGQGTRLTVV.

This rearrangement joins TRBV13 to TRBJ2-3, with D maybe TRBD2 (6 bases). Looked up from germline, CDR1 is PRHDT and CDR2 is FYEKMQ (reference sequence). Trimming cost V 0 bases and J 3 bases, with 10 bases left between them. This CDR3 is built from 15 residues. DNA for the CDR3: TGTGCCAGCAGCTTAGGCACCGGGGGTACAGATACGCAGTATTTT. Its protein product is CASSLGTGGTDTQYF.

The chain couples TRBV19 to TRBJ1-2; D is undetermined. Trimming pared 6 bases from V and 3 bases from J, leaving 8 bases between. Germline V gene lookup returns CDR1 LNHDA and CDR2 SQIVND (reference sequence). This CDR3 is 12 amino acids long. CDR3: CASRRVDYGYTF. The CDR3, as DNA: TGTGCCAGTAGGAGAGTTGACTATGGCTACACCTTC.

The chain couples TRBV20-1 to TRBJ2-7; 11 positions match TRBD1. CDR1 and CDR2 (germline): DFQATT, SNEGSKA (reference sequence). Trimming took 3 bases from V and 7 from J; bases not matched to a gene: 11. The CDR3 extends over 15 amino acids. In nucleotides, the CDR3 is TGCAGTGCTAGTAATGACGGACAGGGGGCGCAAGAGCAGTACTTC. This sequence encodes CSASNDGQGAQEQYF.

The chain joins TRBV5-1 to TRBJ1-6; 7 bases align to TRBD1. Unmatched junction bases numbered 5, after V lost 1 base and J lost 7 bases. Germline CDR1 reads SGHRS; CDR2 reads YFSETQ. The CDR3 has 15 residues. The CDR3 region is CASSLQTGRNSPLHF. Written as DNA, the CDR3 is TGCGCCAGCAGCTTGCAGACAGGGCGCAATTCACCCCTCCACTTT.

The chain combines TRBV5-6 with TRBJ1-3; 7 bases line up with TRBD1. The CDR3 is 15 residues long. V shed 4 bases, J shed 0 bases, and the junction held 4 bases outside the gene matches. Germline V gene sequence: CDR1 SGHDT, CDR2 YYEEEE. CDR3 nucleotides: TGTGCCAGCAGCGTGGGACAGAACTCTGGAAACACCATATATTTT. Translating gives CASSVGQNSGNTIYF.

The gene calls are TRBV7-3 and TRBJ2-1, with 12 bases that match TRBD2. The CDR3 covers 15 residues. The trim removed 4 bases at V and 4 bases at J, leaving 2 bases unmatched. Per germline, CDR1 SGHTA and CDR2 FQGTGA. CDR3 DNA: TGTGCCAGCAGCTGGGGACTAGCGGGTTACAATGAGCAGTTCTTC. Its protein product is CASSWGLAGYNEQFF.

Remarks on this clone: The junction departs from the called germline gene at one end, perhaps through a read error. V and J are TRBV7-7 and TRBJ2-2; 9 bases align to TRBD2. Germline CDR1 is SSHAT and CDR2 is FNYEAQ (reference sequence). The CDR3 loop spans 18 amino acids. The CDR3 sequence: CASSPATIAGVLTGELFF. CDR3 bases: TGTGCTAGCAGCCCCGCGACGATAGCGGGAGTTCTCACCGGGGAGCTGTTTTTT.

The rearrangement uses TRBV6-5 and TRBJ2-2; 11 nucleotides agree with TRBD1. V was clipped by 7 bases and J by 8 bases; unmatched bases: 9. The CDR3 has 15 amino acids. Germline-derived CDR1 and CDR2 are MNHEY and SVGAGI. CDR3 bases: TGTGCCAGCAAACCGGACAGGGGGCGCGCGGGGGAGCTGTTTTTT. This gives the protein CASKPDRGRAGELFF.

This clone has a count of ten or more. DNA for the CDR3: TGTGCCACCAGCAGCCCCTTTCAACAGGGGATTACTGGAAACACCATATATTTT. Its protein product is CATSSPFQQGITGNTIYF. The V call is TRBV15, the J call TRBJ1-3; 7 bases agree with TRBD1. Per germline, CDR1 LNHNV and CDR2 YYDKDF (reference sequence). With V trimmed by 3 bases and J by 2 bases, 13 bases remained unmatched. The CDR3 loop spans 18 amino acids.

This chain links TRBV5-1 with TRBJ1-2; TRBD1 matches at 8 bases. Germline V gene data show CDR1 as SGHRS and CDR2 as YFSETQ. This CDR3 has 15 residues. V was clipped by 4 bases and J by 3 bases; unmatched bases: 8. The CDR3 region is CASSPTSTGDYGYTF. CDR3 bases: TGCGCCAGCAGCCCAACTTCGACAGGGGACTATGGCTACACCTTC.

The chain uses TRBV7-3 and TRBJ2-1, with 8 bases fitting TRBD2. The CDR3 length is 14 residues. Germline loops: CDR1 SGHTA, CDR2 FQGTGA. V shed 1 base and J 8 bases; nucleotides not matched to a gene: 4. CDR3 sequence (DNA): TGTGCCAGCAGCTTAAGTCGGGAGGGCCATGAGCAGTTCTTC. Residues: CASSLSREGHEQFF.

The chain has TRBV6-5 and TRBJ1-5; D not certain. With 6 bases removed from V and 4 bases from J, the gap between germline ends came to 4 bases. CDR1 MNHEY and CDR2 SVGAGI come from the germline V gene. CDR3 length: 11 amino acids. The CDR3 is CASRINQPQHF. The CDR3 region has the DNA TGTGCCAGCAGAATAAATCAGCCCCAGCATTTT.

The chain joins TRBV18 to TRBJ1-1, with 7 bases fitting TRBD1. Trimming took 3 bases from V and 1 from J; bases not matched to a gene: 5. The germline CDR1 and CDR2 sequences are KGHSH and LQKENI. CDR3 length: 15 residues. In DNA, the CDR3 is TGTGCCAGCTCACCCGGGACAGACAAGAACACTGAAGCTTTCTTT. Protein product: CASSPGTDKNTEAFF.

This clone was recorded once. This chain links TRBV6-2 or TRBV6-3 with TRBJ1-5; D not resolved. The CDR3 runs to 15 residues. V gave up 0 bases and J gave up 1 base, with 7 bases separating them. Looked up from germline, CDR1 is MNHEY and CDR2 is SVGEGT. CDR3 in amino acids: CASSYSRQSNQPQHF. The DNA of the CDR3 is TGTGCCAGCAGTTACTCGAGGCAGAGCAATCAGCCCCAGCATTTT.

The CDR3 nucleotides are TGTGCCAGCAGCTTGGCCGGGACAGGGGACGGAAACACCATATATTTT. Translation gives CASSLAGTGDGNTIYF. This chain uses TRBV5-6 with TRBJ1-3; TRBD1 matches at 10 bases. Germline V gene data show CDR1 as SGHDT and CDR2 as YYEEEE. The length of the CDR3 is 16 residues. Trimming at V came to 0 bases and at J to 4 bases, leaving 4 bases not matched to a gene.

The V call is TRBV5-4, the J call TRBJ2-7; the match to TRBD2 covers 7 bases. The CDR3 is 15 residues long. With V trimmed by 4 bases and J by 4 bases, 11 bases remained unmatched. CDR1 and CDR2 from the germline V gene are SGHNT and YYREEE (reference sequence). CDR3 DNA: TGTGCCAGCAGCCGCCCGGAGGGGAGGGGATACGAGCAGTACTTC. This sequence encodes CASSRPEGRGYEQYF.

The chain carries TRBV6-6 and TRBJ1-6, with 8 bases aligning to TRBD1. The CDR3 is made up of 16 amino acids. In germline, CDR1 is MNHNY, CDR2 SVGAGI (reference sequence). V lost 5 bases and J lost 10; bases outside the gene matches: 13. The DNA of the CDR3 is TGTGCCAGCAGTACCCAGACAGGGGAAGGGAACTCACCCCTCCACTTT. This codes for CASSTQTGEGNSPLHF.

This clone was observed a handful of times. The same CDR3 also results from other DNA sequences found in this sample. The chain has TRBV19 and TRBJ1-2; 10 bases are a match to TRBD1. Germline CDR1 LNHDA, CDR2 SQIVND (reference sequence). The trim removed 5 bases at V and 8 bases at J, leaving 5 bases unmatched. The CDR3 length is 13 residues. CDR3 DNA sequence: TGTGCCAGTAGTCCGAGGGACAGGGGAGGCTACACCTTC. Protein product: CASSPRDRGGYTF.

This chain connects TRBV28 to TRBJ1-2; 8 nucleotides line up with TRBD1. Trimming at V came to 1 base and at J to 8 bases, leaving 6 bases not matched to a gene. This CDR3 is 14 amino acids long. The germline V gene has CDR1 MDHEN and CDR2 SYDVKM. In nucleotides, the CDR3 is TGTGCCAGCAGTTTATCGGACAGGGTTGGCGGCTACACCTTC. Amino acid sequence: CASSLSDRVGGYTF.